Sequencing of this T cell receptor beta chain was carried out in a study of cytomegalovirus exposure and HLA in healthy donors. From germline, CDR1 is LNHDA and CDR2 SQIVND (reference sequence). J lost 1 base, V lost 8 bases, and 9 bases had no gene match. The CDR3 extends over 15 amino acids. The primer mix had 60 Vbeta and 13 Jbeta primers. Sequencing used immunoSEQ multiplex PCR; TCRdb keeps in-frame clones, though not all of them. This sample has more than 80,000 clones, with roughly three quarters found just once. This clone was seen once. The sample was PBMCs. The chain uses TRBV19 and TRBJ2-5; 8 bases agree with TRBD2. The TCR sequence derives from a woman aged 55-75 years in good health and CMV-seropositive. In nucleotides, the CDR3 is TGTGCCAGTGGTAGTTGGAGCGGGAGCCAAGAGACCCAGTACTTC. Its protein is CASGSWSGSQETQYF.